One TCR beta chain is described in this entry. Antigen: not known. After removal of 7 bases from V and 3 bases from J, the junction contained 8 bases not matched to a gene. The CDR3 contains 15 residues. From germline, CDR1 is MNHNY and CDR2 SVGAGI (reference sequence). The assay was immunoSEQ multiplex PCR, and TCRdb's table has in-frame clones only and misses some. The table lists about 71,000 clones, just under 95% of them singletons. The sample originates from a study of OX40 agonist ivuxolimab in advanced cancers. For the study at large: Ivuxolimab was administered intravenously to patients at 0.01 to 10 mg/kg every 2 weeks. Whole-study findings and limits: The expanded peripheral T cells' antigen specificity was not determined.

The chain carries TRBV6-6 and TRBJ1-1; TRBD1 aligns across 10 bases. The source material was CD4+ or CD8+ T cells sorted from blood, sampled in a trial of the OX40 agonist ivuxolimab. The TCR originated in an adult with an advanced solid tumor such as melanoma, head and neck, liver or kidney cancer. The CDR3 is CASTYYGTGDTEAFF. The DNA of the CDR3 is TGTGCCAGCACCTACTACGGGACAGGGGACACTGAAGCTTTCTTT.